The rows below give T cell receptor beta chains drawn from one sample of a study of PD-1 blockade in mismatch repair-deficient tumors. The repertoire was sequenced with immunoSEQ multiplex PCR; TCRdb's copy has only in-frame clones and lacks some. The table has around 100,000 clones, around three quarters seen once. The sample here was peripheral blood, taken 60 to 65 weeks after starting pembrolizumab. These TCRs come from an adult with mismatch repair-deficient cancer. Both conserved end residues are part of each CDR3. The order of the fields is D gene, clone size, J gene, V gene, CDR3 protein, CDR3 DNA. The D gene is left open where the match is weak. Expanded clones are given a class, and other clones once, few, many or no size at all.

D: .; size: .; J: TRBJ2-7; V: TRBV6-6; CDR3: CASTDTDSYEQYF; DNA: TGTGCCAGCACCGACACCGACAGCTACGAGCAGTACTTC
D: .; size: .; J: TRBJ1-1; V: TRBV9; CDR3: CASSVDVGMNTEAFF; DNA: TGTGCCAGCAGCGTAGACGTAGGGATGAACACTGAAGCTTTCTTT
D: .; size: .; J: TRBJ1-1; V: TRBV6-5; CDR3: CASRGNTEAFF; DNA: TGTGCCAGCAGGGGGAACACTGAAGCTTTCTTT
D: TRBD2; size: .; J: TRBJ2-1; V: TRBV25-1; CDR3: CASSAAGGGSYNEQFF; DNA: TGTGCCAGCAGTGCAGCGGGAGGGGGCTCCTACAATGAGCAGTTCTTC
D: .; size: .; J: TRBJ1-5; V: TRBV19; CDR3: CASSLGQRISNQPQHF; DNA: TGTGCCAGTAGTTTGGGGCAGAGAATTAGCAATCAGCCCCAGCATTTT
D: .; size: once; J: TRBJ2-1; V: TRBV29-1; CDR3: CSGLSYNEQFF; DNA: TGCAGCGGCCTGTCTTACAATGAGCAGTTCTTC
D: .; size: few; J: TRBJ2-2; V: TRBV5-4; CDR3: CASSLVAGKAGELFF; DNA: TGTGCCAGCAGCTTGGTGGCCGGGAAAGCCGGGGAGCTGTTTTTT
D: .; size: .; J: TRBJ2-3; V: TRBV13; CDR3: CASAKGRDTDTQYF; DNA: TGTGCCAGCGCAAAGGGAAGGGACACAGATACGCAGTATTTT
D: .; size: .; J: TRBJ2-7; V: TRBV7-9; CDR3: CASSLGVLGPGVSYEQYF; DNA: TGTGCCAGCAGCTTAGGGGTTTTGGGGCCTGGGGTCTCCTACGAGCAGTACTTC
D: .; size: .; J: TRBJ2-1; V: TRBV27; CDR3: CASSLRDPANPFF; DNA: TGTGCCAGCAGTCTTCGGGACCCCGCAAACCCGTTCTTC
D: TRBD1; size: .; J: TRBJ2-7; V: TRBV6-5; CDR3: CASSLRDRDGEQYF; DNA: TGTGCCAGCAGTTTACGAGACAGGGATGGCGAGCAGTACTTC
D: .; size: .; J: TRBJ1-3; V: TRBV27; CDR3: CASSLSGVSGNTIYF; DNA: TGTGCCAGCAGTTTATCGGGGGTGTCGGGAAACACCATATATTTT
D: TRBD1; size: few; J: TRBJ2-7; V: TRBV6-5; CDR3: CASGDRAYEQYF; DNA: TGTGCCAGTGGGGACAGGGCCTACGAGCAGTACTTC
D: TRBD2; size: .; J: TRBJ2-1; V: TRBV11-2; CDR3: CASSFGLADLNEQFF; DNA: TGTGCCAGCAGCTTTGGGCTAGCGGATTTGAATGAGCAGTTCTTC
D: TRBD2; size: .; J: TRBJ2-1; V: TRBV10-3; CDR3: CAISGRLAGDNEQFF; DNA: TGTGCCATCAGCGGCCGACTAGCGGGAGATAATGAGCAGTTCTTC
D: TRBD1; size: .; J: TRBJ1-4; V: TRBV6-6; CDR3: CASKLTGADEKLFF; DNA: TGTGCCAGCAAATTGACAGGGGCGGATGAAAAACTGTTTTTT
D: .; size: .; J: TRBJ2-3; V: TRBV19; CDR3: CASSRVPSITDTQYF; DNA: TGTGCCAGTAGTAGGGTCCCTTCTATCACAGATACGCAGTATTTT
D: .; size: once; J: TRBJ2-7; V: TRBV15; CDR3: CATSRDYGGKSVYEQYF; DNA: TGTGCCACCAGCAGAGATTACGGCGGAAAATCGGTCTACGAGCAGTACTTC
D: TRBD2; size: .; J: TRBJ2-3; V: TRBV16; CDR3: CASSQSEWTSRTDTQYF; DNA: TGTGCCAGCAGCCAATCTGAGTGGACTAGTCGCACAGATACGCAGTATTTT
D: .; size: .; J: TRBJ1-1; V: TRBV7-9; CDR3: CASSVMNTEAFF; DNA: TGTGCCAGCAGCGTAATGAACACTGAAGCTTTCTTT
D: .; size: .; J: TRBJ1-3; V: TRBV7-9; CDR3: CASSLVDSGNTIYF; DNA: TGTGCCAGCAGCTTAGTAGATTCTGGAAACACCATATATTTT
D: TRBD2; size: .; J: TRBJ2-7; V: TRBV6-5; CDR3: CASSPLAGDEQYF; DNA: TGTGCCAGCAGTCCCCTAGCGGGAGACGAGCAGTACTTC
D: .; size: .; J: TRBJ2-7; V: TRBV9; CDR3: CASSVAGVGNEQYF; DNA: TGTGCCAGCAGCGTGGCCGGGGTGGGGAACGAGCAGTACTTC
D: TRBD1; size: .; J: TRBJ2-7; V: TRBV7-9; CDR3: CASSLERGLGEQYF; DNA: TGTGCCAGCAGCTTAGAGAGGGGGCTTGGAGAGCAGTACTTC